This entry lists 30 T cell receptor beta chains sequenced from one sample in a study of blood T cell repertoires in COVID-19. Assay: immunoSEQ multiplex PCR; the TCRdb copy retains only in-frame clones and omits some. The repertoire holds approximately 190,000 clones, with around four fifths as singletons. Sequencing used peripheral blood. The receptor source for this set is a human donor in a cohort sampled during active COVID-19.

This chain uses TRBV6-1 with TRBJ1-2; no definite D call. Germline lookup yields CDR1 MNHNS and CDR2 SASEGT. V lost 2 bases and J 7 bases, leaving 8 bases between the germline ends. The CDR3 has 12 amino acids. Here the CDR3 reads CASSETRSGYTF. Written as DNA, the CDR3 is TGTGCCAGCAGTGAAACCCGCAGTGGCTACACCTTC.

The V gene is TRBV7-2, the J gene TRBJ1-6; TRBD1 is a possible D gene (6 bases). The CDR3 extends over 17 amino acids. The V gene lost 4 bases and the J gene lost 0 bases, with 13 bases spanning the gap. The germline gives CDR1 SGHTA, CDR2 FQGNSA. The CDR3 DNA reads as TGTGCCAGCAGCTCAGAAGGACAGAGCTCCTATAATTCACCCCTCCACTTT. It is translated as CASSSEGQSSYNSPLHF.

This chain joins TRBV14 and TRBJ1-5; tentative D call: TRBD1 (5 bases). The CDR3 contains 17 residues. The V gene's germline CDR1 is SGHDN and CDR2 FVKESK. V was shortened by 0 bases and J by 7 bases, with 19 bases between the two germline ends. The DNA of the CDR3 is TGTGCCAGCAGCCAAGATATTTACAGGTGGAAAGGGCAGCCCCAGCATTTT. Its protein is CASSQDIYRWKGQPQHF.

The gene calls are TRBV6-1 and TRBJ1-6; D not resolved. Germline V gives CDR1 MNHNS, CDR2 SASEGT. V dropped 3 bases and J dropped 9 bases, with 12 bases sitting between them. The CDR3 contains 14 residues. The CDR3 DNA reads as TGTGCCAGCAGTGATGGGCAGATCTTTTCACCCCTCCACTTT. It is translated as CASSDGQIFSPLHF.

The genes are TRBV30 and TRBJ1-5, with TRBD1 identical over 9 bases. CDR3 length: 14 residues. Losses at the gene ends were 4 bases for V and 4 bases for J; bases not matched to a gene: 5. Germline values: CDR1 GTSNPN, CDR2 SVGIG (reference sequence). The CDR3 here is CAWKGDRDNQPQHF. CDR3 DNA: TGTGCCTGGAAAGGGGACAGGGATAATCAGCCCCAGCATTTT.

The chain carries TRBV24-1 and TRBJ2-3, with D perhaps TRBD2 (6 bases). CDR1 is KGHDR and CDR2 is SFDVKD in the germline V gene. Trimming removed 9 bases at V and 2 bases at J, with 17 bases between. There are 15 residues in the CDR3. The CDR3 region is CATGTPRDSTDTQYF. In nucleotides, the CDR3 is TGTGCCACCGGGACTCCACGAGATTCCACAGATACGCAGTATTTT.

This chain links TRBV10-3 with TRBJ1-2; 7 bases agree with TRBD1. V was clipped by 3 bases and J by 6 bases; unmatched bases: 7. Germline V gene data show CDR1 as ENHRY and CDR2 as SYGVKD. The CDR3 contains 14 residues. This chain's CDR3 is CAISDKGALDGYTF. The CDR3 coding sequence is TGTGCCATCAGTGATAAGGGGGCGTTGGATGGCTACACCTTC.

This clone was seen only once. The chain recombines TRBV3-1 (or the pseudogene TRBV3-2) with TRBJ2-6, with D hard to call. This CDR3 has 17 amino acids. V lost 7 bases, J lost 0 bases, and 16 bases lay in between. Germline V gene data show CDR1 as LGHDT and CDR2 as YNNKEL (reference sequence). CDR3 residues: CASTGTEWSSGANVLTF. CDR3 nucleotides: TGTGCCAGCACCGGTACCGAGTGGAGCTCTGGGGCCAACGTCCTGACTTTC.

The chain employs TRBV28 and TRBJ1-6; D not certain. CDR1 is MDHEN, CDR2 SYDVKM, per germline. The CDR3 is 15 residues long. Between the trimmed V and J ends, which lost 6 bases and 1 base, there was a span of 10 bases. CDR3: CASSPDTSYNSPLHF. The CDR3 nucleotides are TGTGCCAGCAGCCCCGACACGTCCTATAATTCACCCCTCCACTTT. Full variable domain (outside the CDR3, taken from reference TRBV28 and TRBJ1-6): DVKVTQSSRYLVKRTGEKVFLECVQDMDHENMFWYRQDPGLGLRLIYFSYDVKMKEKGDIPEGYSVSREKKERFSLILESASTNQTSMYLCASSPDTSYNSPLHFGNGTRLTVT.

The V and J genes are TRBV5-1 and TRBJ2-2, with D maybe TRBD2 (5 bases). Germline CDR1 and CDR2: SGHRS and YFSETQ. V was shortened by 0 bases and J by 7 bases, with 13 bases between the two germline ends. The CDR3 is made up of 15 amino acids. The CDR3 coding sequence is TGCGCCAGCAGCTTGGGAGGGTCCGGGATCGGGGAGCTGTTTTTT. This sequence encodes CASSLGGSGIGELFF.

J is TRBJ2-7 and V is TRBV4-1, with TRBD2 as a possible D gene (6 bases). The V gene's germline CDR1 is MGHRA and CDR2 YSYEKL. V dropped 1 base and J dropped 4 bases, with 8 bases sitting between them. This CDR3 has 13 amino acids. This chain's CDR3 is CASSQVGTYEQYF. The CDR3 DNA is TGCGCCAGCAGCCAAGTCGGGACTTACGAGCAGTACTTC.

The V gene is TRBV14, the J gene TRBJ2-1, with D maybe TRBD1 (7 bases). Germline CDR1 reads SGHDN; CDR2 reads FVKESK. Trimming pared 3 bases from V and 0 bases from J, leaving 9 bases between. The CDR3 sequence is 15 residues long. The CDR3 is CASSQQGGSYNEQFF. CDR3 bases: TGTGCCAGCAGCCAGCAGGGGGGCTCCTACAATGAGCAGTTCTTC. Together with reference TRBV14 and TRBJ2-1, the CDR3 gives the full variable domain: EAGVTQFPSHSVIEKGQTVTLRCDPISGHDNLYWYRRVMGKEIKFLLHFVKESKQDESGMPNNRFLAERTGGTYSTLKVQPAELEDSGVYFCASSQQGGSYNEQFFGPGTRLTVL.

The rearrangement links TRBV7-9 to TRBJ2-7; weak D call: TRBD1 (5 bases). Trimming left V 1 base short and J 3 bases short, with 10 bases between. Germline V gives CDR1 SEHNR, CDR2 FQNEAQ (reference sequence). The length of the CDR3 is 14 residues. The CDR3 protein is CASSLGTRDYEQYF. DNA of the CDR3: TGTGCCAGCAGCTTAGGTACCAGGGACTACGAGCAGTACTTC. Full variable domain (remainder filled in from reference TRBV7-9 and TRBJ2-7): DTGVSQNPRHKITKRGQNVTFRCDPISEHNRLYWYRQTLGQGPEFLTYFQNEAQLEKSRLLSDRFSAERPKGSFSTLEIQRTEQGDSAMYLCASSLGTRDYEQYFGPGTRLTVT.

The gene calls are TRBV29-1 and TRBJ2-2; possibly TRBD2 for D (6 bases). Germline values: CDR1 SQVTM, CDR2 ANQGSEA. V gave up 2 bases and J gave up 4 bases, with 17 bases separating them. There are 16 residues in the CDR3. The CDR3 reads CSVELPMREGTGELFF. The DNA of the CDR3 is TGCAGCGTTGAATTGCCTATGCGGGAAGGCACCGGGGAGCTGTTTTTT.

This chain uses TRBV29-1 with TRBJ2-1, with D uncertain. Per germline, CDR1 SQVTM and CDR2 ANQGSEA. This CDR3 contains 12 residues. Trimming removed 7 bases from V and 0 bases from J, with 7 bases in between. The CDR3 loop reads CSASISYNEQFF. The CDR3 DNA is TGCAGCGCCTCTATCTCCTACAATGAGCAGTTCTTC.

This CDR3 is CASSVGTGTRGNTEAFF. For the CDR3, the DNA is TGTGCCAGCAGCGTTGGGACAGGGACGAGGGGGAACACTGAAGCTTTCTTT. The chain couples TRBV9 to TRBJ1-1, with 9 bases aligning to TRBD1. CDR1 and CDR2 from the germline V gene are SGDLS and YYNGEE. V lost 2 bases, J lost 1 base, and 9 bases stayed unmatched. The CDR3 is 17 residues long.

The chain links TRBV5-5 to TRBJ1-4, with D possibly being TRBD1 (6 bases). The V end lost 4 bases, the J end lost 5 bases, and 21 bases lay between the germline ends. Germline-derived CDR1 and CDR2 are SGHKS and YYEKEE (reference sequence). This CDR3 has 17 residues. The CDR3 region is CASSKIEGTGLNEKLFF. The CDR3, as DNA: TGTGCCAGCAGCAAAATAGAGGGCACAGGGCTCAATGAAAAACTGTTTTTT.

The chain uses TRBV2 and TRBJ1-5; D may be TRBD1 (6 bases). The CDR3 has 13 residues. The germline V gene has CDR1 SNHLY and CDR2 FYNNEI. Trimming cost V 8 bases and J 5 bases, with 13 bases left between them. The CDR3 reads CASRGGPYQPQHF. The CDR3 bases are TGTGCCAGCCGGGGGGGGCCGTATCAGCCCCAGCATTTT.

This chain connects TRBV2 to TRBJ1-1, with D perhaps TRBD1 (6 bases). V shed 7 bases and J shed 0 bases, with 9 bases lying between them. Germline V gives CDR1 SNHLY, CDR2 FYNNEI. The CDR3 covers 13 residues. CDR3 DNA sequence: TGTGCCAGCACTACAGGGATGAACACTGAAGCTTTCTTT. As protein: CASTTGMNTEAFF.

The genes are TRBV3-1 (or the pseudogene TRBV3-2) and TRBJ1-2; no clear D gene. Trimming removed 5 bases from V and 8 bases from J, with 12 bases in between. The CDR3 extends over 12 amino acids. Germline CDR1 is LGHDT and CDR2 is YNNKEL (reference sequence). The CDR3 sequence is CASSVAAEGYTF. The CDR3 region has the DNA TGTGCCAGCAGCGTAGCGGCGGAGGGCTACACCTTC.

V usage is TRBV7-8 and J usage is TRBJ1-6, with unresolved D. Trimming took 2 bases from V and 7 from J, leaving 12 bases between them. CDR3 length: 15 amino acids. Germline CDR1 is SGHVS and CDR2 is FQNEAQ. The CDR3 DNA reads TGTGCCAGCAGCTTAAAGCGGCAGCTAAATTCACCCCTCCACTTT. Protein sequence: CASSLKRQLNSPLHF.

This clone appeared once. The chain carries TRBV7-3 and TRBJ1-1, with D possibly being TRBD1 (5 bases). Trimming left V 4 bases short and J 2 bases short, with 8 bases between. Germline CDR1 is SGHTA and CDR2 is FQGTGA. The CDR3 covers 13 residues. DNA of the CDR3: TGTGCCAGCAGCTCAGACAGTAACACTGAAGCTTTCTTT. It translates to CASSSDSNTEAFF. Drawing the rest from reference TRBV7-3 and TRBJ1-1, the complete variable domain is GAGVSQTPSNKVTEKGKYVELRCDPISGHTALYWYRQSLGQGPEFLIYFQGTGAADDSGLPNDRFFAVRPEGSVSTLKIQRTERGDSAVYLCASSSDSNTEAFFGQGTRLTVV.

CDR3 coding DNA: TGTGCCAGCTCACCCACCCCCGGGTACGAGCAGTACTTC. It translates to CASSPTPGYEQYF. The chain combines TRBV18 with TRBJ2-7; unclear D gene. The V gene's germline CDR1 is KGHSH and CDR2 LQKENI. The CDR3 consists of 13 residues. Between the trimmed V and J ends, which lost 3 bases and 4 bases, there was a span of 10 bases.

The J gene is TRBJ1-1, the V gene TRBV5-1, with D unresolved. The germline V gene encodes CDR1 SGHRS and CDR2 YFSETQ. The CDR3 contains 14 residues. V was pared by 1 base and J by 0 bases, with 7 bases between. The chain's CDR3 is CASSLTDMNTEAFF. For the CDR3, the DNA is TGCGCCAGCAGCTTGACAGACATGAACACTGAAGCTTTCTTT.

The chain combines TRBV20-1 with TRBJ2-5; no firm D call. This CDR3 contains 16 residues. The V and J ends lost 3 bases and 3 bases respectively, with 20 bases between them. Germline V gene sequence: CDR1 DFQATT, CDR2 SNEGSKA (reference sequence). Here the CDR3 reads CSASDNWARAKETQYF. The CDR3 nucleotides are TGCAGTGCTAGTGACAATTGGGCCCGTGCCAAAGAGACCCAGTACTTC.

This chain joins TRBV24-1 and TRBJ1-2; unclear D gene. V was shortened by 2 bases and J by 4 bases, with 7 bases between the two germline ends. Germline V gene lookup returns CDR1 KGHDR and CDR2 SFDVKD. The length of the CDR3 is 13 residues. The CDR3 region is CATSDSPGYGYTF. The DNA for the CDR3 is TGTGCCACCAGTGATTCTCCGGGCTATGGCTACACCTTC.

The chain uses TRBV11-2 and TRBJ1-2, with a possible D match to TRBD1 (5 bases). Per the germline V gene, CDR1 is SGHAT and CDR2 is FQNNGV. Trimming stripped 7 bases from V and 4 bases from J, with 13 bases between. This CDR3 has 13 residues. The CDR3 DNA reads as TGTGCCAGCAAGGGGCCCCCGGGCTATGGCTACACCTTC. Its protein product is CASKGPPGYGYTF.

CDR3 protein: CASSGRGYASTDTQYF. The CDR3, as DNA: TGTGCCAGTAGTGGGAGGGGCTACGCTAGCACAGATACGCAGTATTTT. V usage is TRBV19 and J usage is TRBJ2-3; 7 bases map to TRBD2. The CDR3 sequence is 16 residues long. V gave up 5 bases and J gave up 0 bases; unmatched junction bases: 8. Germline loops: CDR1 LNHDA, CDR2 SQIVND (reference sequence).

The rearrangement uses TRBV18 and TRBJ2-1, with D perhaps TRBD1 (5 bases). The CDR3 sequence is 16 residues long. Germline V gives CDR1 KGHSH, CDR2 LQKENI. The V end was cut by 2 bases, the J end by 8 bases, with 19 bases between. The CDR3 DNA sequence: TGTGCCAGCTCACCAAATTCCCATGTTGTAGGGGATGAGCAGTTCTTC. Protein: CASSPNSHVVGDEQFF.

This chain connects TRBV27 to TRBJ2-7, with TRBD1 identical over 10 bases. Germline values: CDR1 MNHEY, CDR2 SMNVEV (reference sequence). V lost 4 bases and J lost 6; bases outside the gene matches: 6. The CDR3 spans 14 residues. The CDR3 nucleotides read TGTGCCAGCAGTTCCTCCGGGACAGGGGTCGAGCAGTACTTC. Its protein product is CASSSSGTGVEQYF.